These 25 T cell receptor beta chains share one sample of origin, sequenced in a study of blood T cells in healthy people across ages. A J-beta primer mix and a sample-barcoded 5' primer were used in a second PCR of about 7 to 12 cycles. TCRdb used MiXCR to reprocess the 5' RACE reads, holding one entry per CDR3 protein. The sample has over 1,200,000 distinct CDR3 sequences, approximately 59% seen once. The sample taken for sequencing was blood. The receptors here all came from a man between 18 and 29 years old in good health.

The chain has TRBV7-2 and TRBJ2-5, with D perhaps TRBD2 (5 bases). V shed 1 base and J shed 7 bases, with 19 bases lying between them. Germline V gene data show CDR1 as SGHTA and CDR2 as FQGNSA. The CDR3 sequence is 16 residues long. The CDR3 spells CASSLVSDYQVGTQYF. DNA of the CDR3: TGTGCCAGCAGCTTAGTGAGTGACTACCAGGTCGGGACCCAGTACTTC.

The chain combines TRBV6-5 with TRBJ2-5; D unresolved. The CDR3 sequence is 15 residues long. Germline values: CDR1 MNHEY, CDR2 SVGAGI. V lost 0 bases to trimming and J lost 2 bases, with 10 bases between them. In DNA form, the CDR3 reads TGTGCCAGCAGTTACTCGAGTCTAGTTCAAGAGACCCAGTACTTC. Translating it yields CASSYSSLVQETQYF.

V is TRBV11-2 and J is TRBJ2-4; D not resolved. Near its end, the DNA agrees better with TRBJ2-5, so the J call may be wrong. This CDR3 is 16 amino acids long. Germline V gene sequence: CDR1 SGHAT, CDR2 FQNNGV. CDR3 protein: CASSLDVAAFQETQYF. DNA for the CDR3: TGTGCCAGCAGCTTAGATGTCGCGGCATTCCAAGAGACCCAGTACTTC.

This clonotype showed up just a few times. V and J are TRBV12-3 or TRBV12-4 and TRBJ2-2; the match to TRBD2 covers 11 bases. V was clipped by 8 bases and J by 5 bases; unmatched bases: 16. The CDR3 contains 18 residues. CDR3 nucleotide sequence: TGTGCCAGCTACTTACTAGCGGGAGCCTTCAGGGGGACCGGGGAGCTGTTTTTT. Translation gives CASYLLAGAFRGTGELFF.

V gene TRBV7-6 combines with J gene TRBJ2-7, with a tentative D call TRBD2 (5 bases). Germline loops: CDR1 SGHVS, CDR2 FNYEAQ. The V end lost 4 bases, the J end lost 3 bases, and 25 bases lay between the germline ends. This CDR3 region has 18 residues. The CDR3 region is CASSSKAHPEDWNYEQYF. CDR3 DNA sequence: TGTGCCAGCAGCTCGAAAGCCCATCCGGAGGACTGGAACTACGAGCAGTACTTC.

This clonotype has just a few counts. V and J are TRBV4-1 and TRBJ1-1, with D unclear. Trimming removed 2 bases at V and 4 bases at J, with 8 bases between. CDR1 and CDR2 from the germline V gene are MGHRA and YSYEKL. The CDR3 loop spans 13 amino acids. CDR3 in amino acids: CASSQRGGTEAFF. The CDR3 DNA reads as TGCGCCAGCAGCCAACGGGGAGGCACTGAAGCTTTCTTT.

The chain carries TRBV5-1 and TRBJ2-1; D not certain. V was trimmed by 1 base and J by 6 bases, leaving 14 bases between them. CDR3 length equals 15 residues. The germline CDR1 and CDR2 sequences are SGHRS and YFSETQ. The DNA of the CDR3 is TGCGCCAGCAGCTTGCGTTTGGTGGGCATCAATGAGCAGTTCTTC. It is translated as CASSLRLVGINEQFF.

This clonotype was seen more than once but under ten times. This chain links TRBV6-2 or TRBV6-3 with TRBJ2-1; D may be TRBD1 (5 bases). Trimming shortened V by 0 bases and J by 3 bases, and 12 bases separated the two germline ends. This CDR3 contains 16 residues. Germline CDR1 is MNHEY and CDR2 is SVGEGT. The CDR3 DNA reads TGTGCCAGCAGTTACTCGACTGGGGCGGTCTACAATGAGCAGTTCTTC. Translated: CASSYSTGAVYNEQFF.

The rearrangement links TRBV5-1 to TRBJ2-7, with 10 positions matching TRBD2. Germline V gene lookup returns CDR1 SGHRS and CDR2 YFSETQ. The CDR3 sequence is 17 residues long. The V gene end was trimmed by 0 bases and the J gene end by 4 bases; junction bases not matched to a gene: 10. The CDR3 spells CASSLAFSSGSSYEQYF. The CDR3 DNA follows: TGCGCCAGCAGCTTGGCCTTCTCTAGCGGGAGCTCTTACGAGCAGTACTTC.

The chain links TRBV4-1 to TRBJ2-5; D remains unclear. The CDR3 contains 14 residues. The V and J ends lost 0 bases and 3 bases respectively, with 8 bases between them. CDR1 MGHRA and CDR2 YSYEKL come from the germline V gene. In DNA, the CDR3 is TGCGCCAGCAGCCAAGATCGGACGGAAGAGACCCAGTACTTC. Amino acid sequence: CASSQDRTEETQYF.

This clonotype appeared once. This CDR3 reads CASSLGGAQGWPQHF. The CDR3 region has the DNA TGTGCCAGCAGCTTAGGCGGGGCCCAGGGGTGGCCCCAGCATTTT. This rearrangement joins TRBV11-2 to TRBJ1-5; maybe TRBD1 (6 bases). The CDR3 covers 15 residues. CDR1 and CDR2 (germline): SGHAT, FQNNGV. The V and J ends lost 1 base and 9 bases respectively, with 16 bases between them.

The genes are TRBV29-1 and TRBJ2-7, with unresolved D. Germline V gene data show CDR1 as SQVTM and CDR2 as ANQGSEA. CDR3 length: 14 amino acids. Trimming pared 0 bases from V and 0 bases from J, leaving 9 bases between. In DNA form, the CDR3 reads TGCAGCGTTGAAGATCTTGGGCGCTCCTACGAGCAGTACTTC. Translating gives CSVEDLGRSYEQYF.

CDR3 region: CASSPSQVYTYEQYF. CDR3 bases: TGTGCCAGCTCACCGTCCCAGGTGTACACCTACGAGCAGTACTTC. The rearrangement links TRBV18 to TRBJ2-7; D call uncertain. CDR1 is KGHSH, CDR2 LQKENI, per germline. The V end lost 3 bases, the J end lost 2 bases, and 14 bases lay between the germline ends. CDR3 size: 15 residues. Full variable domain (remainder filled in from reference TRBV18 and TRBJ2-7): NAGVMQNPRHLVRRRGQEARLRCSPMKGHSHVYWYRQLPEEGLKFMVYLQKENIIDESGMPKERFSAEFPKEGPSILRIQQVVRGDSAAYFCASSPSQVYTYEQYFGPGTRLTVT.

The CDR3 spells CASSTSKNSPLHF. In nucleotides, the CDR3 is TGTGCCAGCAGTACAAGTAAAAATTCACCCCTCCACTTT. The rearrangement uses TRBV6-5 and TRBJ1-6; D not resolved. The germline V and J ends were trimmed by 5 bases and 7 bases, with 9 bases remaining between them. Germline CDR1 reads MNHEY; CDR2 reads SVGAGI. The CDR3 extends over 13 amino acids.

The count of this clonotype is one. The J gene is TRBJ2-7, the V gene TRBV4-1, with 7 bases aligning to TRBD1. Per the germline V gene, CDR1 is MGHRA and CDR2 is YSYEKL. The CDR3 has 15 residues. V gave up 3 bases and J gave up 0 bases; unmatched junction bases: 5. CDR3: CASSHGDRASYEQYF. DNA of the CDR3: TGCGCCAGCAGCCATGGGGACAGAGCCTCCTACGAGCAGTACTTC.

This clonotype appeared a few times. V is TRBV5-1 and J is TRBJ2-7; 7 bases match TRBD2. After removal of 3 bases from V and 7 bases from J, the junction contained 13 bases not matched to a gene. Germline assignment: CDR1 SGHRS and CDR2 YFSETQ. The CDR3 runs 15 residues. The CDR3 DNA reads as TGCGCCAGCAGCTCCAACACCCAGCGGGATAGTGAGCAGTACTTC. Its translation is CASSSNTQRDSEQYF.

A remark on this clonotype: At one boundary the junction diverges from the germline segment, which might be a read error. The V call is TRBV27, the J call TRBJ2-7; D tentatively fits TRBD1 or TRBD2 (5 bases each). Germline V gives CDR1 MNHEY, CDR2 SMNVEV (reference sequence). The CDR3 covers 14 residues. The CDR3 bases are TGTGCCGGCAGCACCGATTGGGGACGGTACGAGCAGTACTTC. Amino acid sequence: CAGSTDWGRYEQYF.

V is TRBV20-1 and J is TRBJ2-4; possibly TRBD2 for D (5 bases). Per the germline V gene, CDR1 is DFQATT and CDR2 is SNEGSKA (reference sequence). The CDR3 consists of 20 residues. Trimming removed 3 bases from V and 0 bases from J, with 27 bases in between. The CDR3 reads CSASGEGGGQIFLAKNIQYF. CDR3 nucleotides: TGCAGTGCTAGTGGCGAAGGAGGTGGCCAAATCTTTTTAGCCAAAAACATTCAGTACTTC.

This clonotype was seen only a few times. The rearrangement uses TRBV9 and TRBJ2-1; 8 nucleotides match TRBD2. The CDR3 contains 16 residues. Germline V gene lookup returns CDR1 SGDLS and CDR2 YYNGEE. J was trimmed by 1 base and V by 4 bases; bases with no gene match: 7. CDR3 protein: CASSLRSGSSYNEQFF. In DNA, the CDR3 is TGTGCCAGCAGCCTTAGGAGCGGGAGTTCCTACAATGAGCAGTTCTTC.

This clonotype was detected a few times. The chain recombines TRBV2 with TRBJ2-5; 8 bases align to TRBD1. The CDR3 consists of 14 residues. CDR1 is SNHLY and CDR2 is FYNNEI in the germline V gene. V was pared by 6 bases and J by 5 bases, with 8 bases of the junction left unmatched. The CDR3 DNA reads as TGTGCCAGCAGACCGGACAGGGTGGGGGAGACCCAGTACTTC. It codes for CASRPDRVGETQYF.

About this clonotype itself: One end of the junction does not line up with germline, which may come from a read error. The V gene is TRBV7-9, the J gene TRBJ2-2; no firm D call. Germline lookup yields CDR1 SEHNR and CDR2 FQNEAQ (reference sequence). The length of the CDR3 is 16 residues. CDR3 nucleotides: TGCGCCAGCAGCTTATACGGTGCAGAGAACACCGGGGAGCTGTTTTTT. As protein: CASSLYGAENTGELFF.

This chain connects TRBV15 to TRBJ1-1; D not certain. Between the trimmed V and J ends, which lost 3 bases and 1 base, there was a span of 18 bases. The CDR3 runs 17 residues. Germline assignment: CDR1 LNHNV and CDR2 YYDKDF (reference sequence). The CDR3 region is CATSRIGPDIRNTEAFF. The CDR3 DNA reads as TGTGCCACCAGCAGGATTGGCCCTGACATTAGGAACACTGAAGCTTTCTTT.

The rearrangement uses TRBV5-5 and TRBJ2-4; D is ambiguous. V gave up 0 bases and J gave up 13 bases, with 20 bases separating them. Per the germline V gene, CDR1 is SGHKS and CDR2 is YYEKEE (reference sequence). The CDR3 is 15 amino acids. CDR3 residues: CASSLGGVIYKEQYF. The DNA for the CDR3 is TGTGCCAGCAGCTTGGGTGGTGTAATCTACAAAGAGCAGTACTTC.

The V call is TRBV10-3, the J call TRBJ2-5, with TRBD1 identical over 12 bases. From germline, CDR1 is ENHRY and CDR2 SYGVKD. The CDR3 has 19 amino acids. V dropped 3 bases and J dropped 11; count of bases not matched to a gene: 22. The CDR3 DNA reads TGTGCCATCAGTGACCGGGACAGGGGGCGCGGGTCGGACAGGAATGAGCAGTACTTC. Its protein product is CAISDRDRGRGSDRNEQYF.

In its sample, this clonotype was seen a few times. The genes are TRBV20-1 and TRBJ1-1, with TRBD1 matching over 7 bases. After removal of 3 bases from V and 0 bases from J, the junction contained 4 bases not matched to a gene. There are 14 residues in the CDR3. The V gene's germline CDR1 is DFQATT and CDR2 SNEGSKA (reference sequence). In DNA, the CDR3 is TGCAGTGCTAGGACCGGGACAGTGAACACTGAAGCTTTCTTT. Its translation is CSARTGTVNTEAFF.